The 5 T cell receptor beta chains given below trace back to one sample, sequenced in a study of CD8+ T cells in alopecia areata. The treatment denotes: oral pan-JAK inhibitor, 5-10 mg twice daily. TCR sequencing used cDNA made by reverse transcription of extracted RNA. The assay was immunoSEQ multiplex PCR, and TCRdb's table has in-frame clones only and misses some. The sample carries 110,000 to 150,000 clones, about 51% recorded once. The specimen comprised CD8+ T cells sorted from blood, sampled at week 4, from a patient treated with tofacitinib. Receptors originate from a human donor with alopecia areata.

The rearrangement uses TRBV5-6 and TRBJ1-1, with D maybe TRBD1 (6 bases). The V and J ends lost 3 bases and 3 bases respectively, with 15 bases between them. Germline V CDR1 and CDR2: SGHDT, YYEEEE. The CDR3 loop spans 15 amino acids. CDR3 amino acids: CASSSGPGTHTEAFF. For the CDR3, the DNA is TGTGCCAGCAGCTCTGGGCCCGGGACACACACTGAAGCTTTCTTT.

V and J are TRBV9 and TRBJ2-7, with 11 bases that match TRBD2. The ends lost 2 bases at V and 3 bases at J; junction bases unmatched: 1. The CDR3 has 14 amino acids. Germline values: CDR1 SGDLS, CDR2 YYNGEE. CDR3 region: CASSVLAGGYEQYF. The CDR3 DNA is TGTGCCAGCAGCGTTCTAGCGGGGGGCTACGAGCAGTACTTC.

This clone was seen only once. The rearrangement uses TRBV13 and TRBJ2-6, with a possible D match to TRBD1 (6 bases). The CDR3 length is 15 residues. Trimming took 5 bases from V and 0 from J, leaving 8 bases between them. Germline-derived CDR1 and CDR2 are PRHDT and FYEKMQ (reference sequence). The CDR3: CASSARGSGANVLTF. The CDR3 nucleotides are TGTGCCAGCAGCGCCAGGGGCTCTGGGGCCAACGTCCTGACTTTC. The full variable domain, its missing parts supplied by reference TRBV13 and TRBJ2-6, is AAGVIQSPRHLIKEKRETATLKCYPIPRHDTVYWYQQGPGQDPQFLISFYEKMQSDKGSIPDRFSAQQFSDYHSELNMSSLELGDSALYFCASSARGSGANVLTFGAGSRLTVL.

This chain's CDR3 is CASSLLGHQSSYNEQFF. The CDR3 DNA reads as TGTGCCAGCAGCTTATTGGGACACCAGAGCTCCTACAATGAGCAGTTCTTC. The chain carries TRBV7-8 and TRBJ2-1, with D maybe TRBD1 (6 bases). Trimming took off 2 bases at V and 0 bases at J, with 14 bases between the two ends. CDR3 length: 17 residues. From germline, CDR1 is SGHVS and CDR2 FQNEAQ.

This clone was counted a few times. This chain links TRBV30 with TRBJ1-6; no definite D call. Trimming stripped 4 bases from V and 9 bases from J, with 13 bases between. Germline CDR1 reads GTSNPN; CDR2 reads SVGIG (reference sequence). CDR3 length: 13 amino acids. CDR3 region: CAWTGILGSPLHF. In DNA form, the CDR3 reads TGTGCCTGGACCGGGATTCTTGGTTCACCCCTCCACTTT. Full variable domain (rest looked up from reference TRBV30 and TRBJ1-6): SQTIHQWPATLVQPVGSPLSLECTVEGTSNPNLYWYRQAAGRGLQLLFYSVGIGQISSEVPQNLSASRPQDRQFILSSKKLLLSDSGFYLCAWTGILGSPLHFGNGTRLTVT.